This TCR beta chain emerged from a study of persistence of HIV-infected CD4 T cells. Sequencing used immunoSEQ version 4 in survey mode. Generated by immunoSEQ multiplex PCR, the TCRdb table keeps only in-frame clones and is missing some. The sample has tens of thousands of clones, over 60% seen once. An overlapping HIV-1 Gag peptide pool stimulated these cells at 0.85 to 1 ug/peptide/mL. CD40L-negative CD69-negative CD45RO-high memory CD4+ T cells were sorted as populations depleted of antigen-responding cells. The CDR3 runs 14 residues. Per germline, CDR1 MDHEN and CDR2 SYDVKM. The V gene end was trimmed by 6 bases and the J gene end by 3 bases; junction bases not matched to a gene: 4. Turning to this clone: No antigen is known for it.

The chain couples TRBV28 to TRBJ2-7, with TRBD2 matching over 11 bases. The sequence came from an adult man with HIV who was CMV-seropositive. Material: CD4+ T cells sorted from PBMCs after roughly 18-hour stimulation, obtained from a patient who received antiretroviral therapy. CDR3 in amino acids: CASRRLAGNYEQYF. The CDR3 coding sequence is TGTGCCAGCAGGAGACTAGCGGGGAACTACGAGCAGTACTTC.